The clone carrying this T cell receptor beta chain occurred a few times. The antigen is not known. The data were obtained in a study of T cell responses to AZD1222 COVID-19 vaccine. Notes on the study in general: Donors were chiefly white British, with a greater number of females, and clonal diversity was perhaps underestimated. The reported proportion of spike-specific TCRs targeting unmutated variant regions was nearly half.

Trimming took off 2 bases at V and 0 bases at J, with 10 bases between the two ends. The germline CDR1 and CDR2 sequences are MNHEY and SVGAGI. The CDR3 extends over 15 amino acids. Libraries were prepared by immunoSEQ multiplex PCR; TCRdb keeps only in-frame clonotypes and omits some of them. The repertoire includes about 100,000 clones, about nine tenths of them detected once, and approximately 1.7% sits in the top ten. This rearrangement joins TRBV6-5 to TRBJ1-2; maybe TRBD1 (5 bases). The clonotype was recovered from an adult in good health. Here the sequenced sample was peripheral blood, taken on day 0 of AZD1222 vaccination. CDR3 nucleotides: TGTGCCAGCAGTTACATGGGGGGAGCTAACTATGGCTACACCTTC. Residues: CASSYMGGANYGYTF.